The clone carrying this T cell receptor (beta chain) was seen a single time. These data come from a study of Ad26.COV2.S vaccination and SARS-CoV-2 variants. Trimming shortened V by 8 bases and J by 1 base, and 14 bases separated the two germline ends. CDR3 length equals 15 residues. Per germline, CDR1 MDHEN and CDR2 SYDVKM. Using immunoSEQ multiplex PCR, the repertoire was profiled, and TCRdb retains in-frame clones only, with some absent. The sample lists 200,000 to 250,000 clones; roughly 88% were seen once. The sample's treatment: 15 to 20 received Ad26.COV2.S at low or high dose, single or two shots; 5 received placebo; per-sample allocation not given. Sampling occurred on day 63 after the first vaccine or placebo injection. Participants' vaccine, an Ad26 vector, delivered Wuhan-strain SARS-CoV-2 spike.

The sample consisted of peripheral blood, taken in a trial of Ad26.COV2.S vaccine versus placebo. The chain carries TRBV28 and TRBJ2-2, with TRBD2 as a possible D gene (6 bases). The TCR originated in a person between 18 and 65 years old who received the Ad26.COV2.S COVID-19 vaccine or a placebo. CDR3 nucleotide sequence: TGTGCCAGCTTGAAGTGGGGAGGGAACACCGGGGAGCTGTTTTTT. Translation gives CASLKWGGNTGELFF.